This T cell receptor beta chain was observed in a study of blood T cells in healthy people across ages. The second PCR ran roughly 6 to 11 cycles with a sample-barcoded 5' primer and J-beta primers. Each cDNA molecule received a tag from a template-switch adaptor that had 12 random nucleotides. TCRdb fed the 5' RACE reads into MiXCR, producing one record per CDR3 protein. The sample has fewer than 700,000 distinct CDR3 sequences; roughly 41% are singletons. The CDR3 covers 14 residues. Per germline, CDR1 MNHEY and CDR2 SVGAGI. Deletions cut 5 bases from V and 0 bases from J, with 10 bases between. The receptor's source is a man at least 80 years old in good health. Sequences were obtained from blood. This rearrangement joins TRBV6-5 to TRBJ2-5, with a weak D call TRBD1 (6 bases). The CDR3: CASSGGQNQETQYF. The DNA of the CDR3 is TGTGCCAGCAGTGGTGGACAGAACCAAGAGACCCAGTACTTC.